A single count supports the clone carrying this T cell receptor beta chain. The sample is drawn from a study of T cells in tuberculosis. TCRdb's copy holds only in-frame clones and misses some; the assay was immunoSEQ multiplex PCR. The data show tens of thousands of clones, over 90% seen once. Time point specified: new active TB diagnosis, blood taken before or within 7 days of starting treatment. The CDR3 totals 15 residues. Looked up from germline, CDR1 is SGHRS and CDR2 is YFSETQ. The V gene end was trimmed by 3 bases and the J gene end by 6 bases; junction bases not matched to a gene: 5. This specimen consisted of PBMCs, obtained at tuberculosis diagnosis. The rearrangement uses TRBV5-1 and TRBJ2-3, with 12 bases fitting TRBD2. This clonotype originated in an adult with tuberculosis. CDR3 DNA: TGCGCCAGCAGCTCCGGACTAGCGGGAAGGGATACGCAGTATTTT. This translates into CASSSGLAGRDTQYF.